This passage covers 7 T cell receptor beta chains from one sample sequenced in a study of T cell repertoires in cytomegalovirus infection. TCRdb redid the calling of the reads with MiXCR, one entry per CDR3 protein. The table records 150,000 to 200,000 distinct CDR3 sequences, 8% to 10% of them present only once. Material: PBMCs. All receptors come from a human donor in good health (CMV status not recorded). Some clones in this sample may be carry-over from other donors' samples.

This clonotype was counted only a few times. The V call is TRBV7-3, the J call TRBJ1-2; D call uncertain. Germline CDR1 reads SGHTA; CDR2 reads FQGTGA. CDR3 length: 15 amino acids. V lost 1 base to trimming and J lost 9 bases, with 18 bases between them. CDR3 bases: TGTGCCAGCAGCTTAAATGGTCCGGCAGACACTCGCTACACCTTC. Protein product: CASSLNGPADTRYTF. The full variable domain, in which reference TRBV7-3 and TRBJ1-2 provide the parts outside the CDR3, is GAGVSQTPSNKVTEKGKYVELRCDPISGHTALYWYRQSLGQGPEFLIYFQGTGAADDSGLPNDRFFAVRPEGSVSTLKIQRTERGDSAVYLCASSLNGPADTRYTFGSGTRLTVV.

This clonotype occurred many times. This chain links TRBV5-7 with TRBJ2-1; 10 nucleotides match TRBD2. TRBV5-7 is an open reading frame, and its role is uncertain. The CDR3 sequence is 14 residues long. The ends lost 1 base at V and 8 bases at J; junction bases unmatched: 3. The DNA of the CDR3 is TGTGCCAGCAGCTTGCCAGCGGGAGGGCATGAGCAGTTCTTC. It encodes CASSLPAGGHEQFF.

This clonotype has only a few counts. The chain recombines TRBV28 with TRBJ2-7, with D tentatively TRBD1 or TRBD2 (5 bases each). The CDR3 has 15 residues. The germline CDR1 and CDR2 sequences are MDHEN and SYDVKM. With 6 bases removed from V and 3 bases from J, the gap between germline ends came to 18 bases. The chain's CDR3 is CASRTPGTRGYEQYF. The CDR3 nucleotides are TGTGCCAGCAGGACTCCAGGGACCCGGGGCTACGAGCAGTACTTC.

V and J are TRBV29-1 and TRBJ2-3; D remains unclear. The ends were cut back, 2 bases at V and 6 bases at J, with 12 bases in the middle. Germline V CDR1 and CDR2: SQVTM, ANQGSEA. The CDR3 runs to 13 residues. CDR3 amino acids: CSVEQLIRDTQYF. CDR3 bases: TGCAGCGTTGAACAACTTATCCGGGATACGCAGTATTTT.

In regard to this clonotype: This could be a read error, since a much larger clone is one nucleotide away. J is TRBJ2-5 and V is TRBV10-3, with D maybe TRBD2 (6 bases). Looked up from germline, CDR1 is ENHRY and CDR2 is SYGVKD. This CDR3 comprises 16 residues. The CDR3 region is CAISESREEEQGTQYF. CDR3 coding DNA: TGTGCCATCAGTGAGTCGAGGGAGGAAGAGCAAGGGACCCAGTACTTC.

This chain links TRBV6-1 with TRBJ1-2; D is perhaps TRBD1 (5 bases). CDR1 is MNHNS, CDR2 SASEGT, per germline. This CDR3 has 15 amino acids. V was cut by 8 bases and J by 4 bases, with 20 bases left in between. In DNA form, the CDR3 reads TGTGCCAGCTCCAACGGGGGGTCACGAGGCTATGGCTACACCTTC. Its protein is CASSNGGSRGYGYTF.

There are a few counts of this clonotype. The CDR3 DNA reads TGTGCCAGCAGCTTAGCGACTAGGTCCTACGAGCAGTACTTC. Translation gives CASSLATRSYEQYF. This chain links TRBV7-2 with TRBJ2-7; possible D gene TRBD2, 6 bases. The CDR3 is made up of 14 amino acids. Trimming removed 0 bases from V and 1 base from J, with 7 bases in between. Germline loops: CDR1 SGHTA, CDR2 FQGNSA.